One and the same sample provided the 25 T cell receptor beta chains below, sequenced in a study of human T cells and chemical hapten exposure. Specified time point: patch test 3, about 24 weeks after DPC sensitization. The treatment here: therapeutic diphenylcyclopropenone sensitization with weekly scalp DPC. TCRdb re-derived calls from the RACE reads in MiXCR, one entry per CDR3 protein. The top ten clones hold approximately 2.1% of a sample with some 170,000 distinct CDR3 sequences, 28% of them seen once. The source material was whole blood, sampled in connection with sensitization to the hapten diphenylcyclopropenone (DPC). The receptors here all came from a woman aged 18 to 35 with alopecia areata. Some clones in this sample may be carry-over from other donors' samples.

This sequence joins TRBV10-3 and TRBJ1-2; maybe TRBD1 (6 bases). Germline CDR1 and CDR2: ENHRY and SYGVKD. V dropped 5 bases and J dropped 6 bases, with 16 bases sitting between them. The CDR3 is 14 residues long. The CDR3: CAISLGQGQDGYTF. The CDR3 DNA is TGTGCCATCAGTTTGGGGCAGGGGCAAGATGGCTACACCTTC.

The chain carries TRBV21-1 and TRBJ2-1. TRBV21-1 is deemed a pseudogene. The CDR3 consists of 13 residues. The CDR3 DNA is TGTGCCAGCAGCAAAGGAAGAAGGGATGAGCAGTTCTTC. Translated: CASSKGRRDEQFF.

The chain employs TRBV12-3 or TRBV12-4 and TRBJ2-3; the D is unclear. With 3 bases removed from V and 6 bases from J, the gap between germline ends came to 10 bases. The CDR3 loop spans 13 amino acids. The CDR3: CASSFNDGDTQYF. CDR3 bases: TGTGCCAGCAGTTTTAACGACGGGGATACGCAGTATTTT.

J is TRBJ1-3 and V is TRBV9, with D possibly matching TRBD1 (5 bases). Germline-derived CDR1 and CDR2 are SGDLS and YYNGEE. The CDR3 contains 15 residues. V dropped 1 base and J dropped 0 bases, with 8 bases sitting between them. CDR3 in amino acids: CASSVRGSSGNTIYF. As DNA, the CDR3 is TGTGCCAGCAGCGTAAGGGGCAGCTCTGGAAACACCATATATTTT.

This clonotype appeared a few times. The V call is TRBV6-2 or TRBV6-3, the J call TRBJ2-1; D may be TRBD2 (7 bases). Germline V gives CDR1 MNHEY, CDR2 SVGEGT. With 2 bases removed from V and 10 bases from J, the gap between germline ends came to 12 bases. The CDR3 has 13 residues. The CDR3 is CASSYLGRGEQFF. The DNA for the CDR3 is TGTGCCAGCAGTTACCTAGGGAGGGGGGAGCAGTTCTTC.

The chain recombines TRBV4-2 with TRBJ1-1, with D perhaps TRBD1 (5 bases). The CDR3 has 13 amino acids. Trimming took 4 bases from V and 8 from J, leaving 14 bases between them. Germline V CDR1 and CDR2: LGHNA, YNFKEQ. This chain's CDR3 is CASSPAGGGEAFF. In DNA form, the CDR3 reads TGTGCCAGCAGCCCCGCGGGTGGGGGGGAAGCTTTCTTT.

This clonotype came up a few times. CDR3 DNA: TGTGCCACCAGCAGAGATTCTGGTAGCGGGAGTTCTGAGCAGTTCTTC. Protein product: CATSRDSGSGSSEQFF. V gene TRBV15 combines with J gene TRBJ2-1, with 9 bases identical to TRBD2. The CDR3 is 16 residues long. V shed 0 bases, J shed 9 bases, and the junction held 9 bases outside the gene matches. Germline CDR1 is LNHNV and CDR2 is YYDKDF (reference sequence). The full variable domain, rest sourced from reference TRBV15 and TRBJ2-1, is DAMVIQNPRYQVTQFGKPVTLSCSQTLNHNVMYWYQQKSSQAPKLLFHYYDKDFNNEADTPDNFQSRRPNTSFCFLDIRSPGLGDTAMYLCATSRDSGSGSSEQFFGPGTRLTVL.

This chain joins TRBV27 and TRBJ2-1; 11 bases fit TRBD2. Trimming removed 5 bases from V and 3 bases from J; junction bases left unmatched: 12. The CDR3 sequence is 18 residues long. The germline CDR1 and CDR2 sequences are MNHEY and SMNVEV (reference sequence). CDR3 DNA sequence: TGTGCCAGCAGTCTGCGGAGGGTAGCGGGAGGGATCTACAATGAGCAGTTCTTC. The encoded protein is CASSLRRVAGGIYNEQFF.

This chain links TRBV4-3 with TRBJ2-7, with TRBD2 matching 11 bases. The CDR3 spans 16 residues. V dropped 0 bases and J dropped 5; count of bases not matched to a gene: 6. Per the germline V gene, CDR1 is LGHNA and CDR2 is YSLEER. CDR3 bases: TGCGCCAGCAGCCAAGAACTTAGCGGGGGGGCGGACGAGCAGTACTTC. Protein product: CASSQELSGGADEQYF.

Here the CDR3 reads CASSQGPGGREQYF. CDR3 bases: TGCGCCAGCAGCCAAGGACCAGGGGGGCGCGAGCAGTACTTC. This chain uses TRBV4-1 with TRBJ2-7, with D possibly TRBD1 on 7 matching bases. CDR3 length equals 14 residues. The ends were cut back, 1 base at V and 6 bases at J, with 13 bases in the middle. Germline-derived CDR1 and CDR2 are MGHRA and YSYEKL.

The rearrangement uses TRBV28 and TRBJ2-1, with D possibly TRBD2 on 6 matching bases. Germline CDR1 reads MDHEN; CDR2 reads SYDVKM. The V and J ends lost 3 bases and 4 bases respectively, with 13 bases between them. The CDR3 consists of 15 residues. CDR3 DNA sequence: TGTGCCAGCAGTTTCGGCGGGACTCTATACAATGAGCAGTTCTTC. This codes for CASSFGGTLYNEQFF.

This clonotype was recorded many times. The chain is built from TRBV29-1 and TRBJ1-1; D is undetermined. Per the germline V gene, CDR1 is SQVTM and CDR2 is ANQGSEA. V was clipped by 3 bases and J by 1 base, with 3 bases between them. This CDR3 has 11 residues. The DNA of the CDR3 is TGCAGCGTTGACGGGAACACTGAAGCTTTCTTT. Protein product: CSVDGNTEAFF.

This clonotype was seen a few times. The rearrangement joins TRBV15 to TRBJ1-2, with unresolved D. Germline CDR1 LNHNV, CDR2 YYDKDF (reference sequence). The V end lost 3 bases, the J end lost 9 bases, and 11 bases lay between the germline ends. CDR3 length: 12 residues. Here the CDR3 DNA reads TGTGCCACCAGCAGGGACGGACTTCGCTACACCTTC. The encoded protein is CATSRDGLRYTF.

The J gene is TRBJ2-7, the V gene TRBV29-1; 9 nucleotides align to TRBD2. CDR1 and CDR2 from the germline V gene are SQVTM and ANQGSEA. J lost 4 bases, V lost 1 base, and 11 bases had no gene match. The CDR3 runs to 16 residues. CDR3 in amino acids: CSVEGRGGHTGYEQYF. Here the CDR3 DNA reads TGCAGCGTTGAAGGGCGGGGGGGCCATACAGGGTACGAGCAGTACTTC.

In its sample, this clonotype was seen a few times. V usage is TRBV5-8 and J usage is TRBJ2-5, with TRBD2 identical over 7 bases. CDR1 is SGHTS and CDR2 is YDEGEE in the germline V gene. The CDR3 spans 15 residues. Unmatched junction bases numbered 7, after V lost 4 bases and J lost 1 base. The CDR3 DNA reads TGTGCCAGCAGCCGCAGCGGGACCTTCCAAGAGACCCAGTACTTC. As protein: CASSRSGTFQETQYF.

The chain joins TRBV7-2 to TRBJ2-5; 7 bases agree with TRBD2. The CDR3 has 15 amino acids. V trimming: 6 bases; J trimming: 6 bases; junction bases outside the gene matches: 13. Germline V gene sequence: CDR1 SGHTA, CDR2 FQGNSA. The CDR3 sequence is CASRSWREIEKTQYF. The CDR3 DNA reads as TGTGCCAGCAGGAGTTGGCGGGAGATCGAAAAGACCCAGTACTTC.

The V call is TRBV9, the J call TRBJ2-3; 10 nucleotides agree with TRBD2. The CDR3 consists of 16 residues. Germline V gives CDR1 SGDLS, CDR2 YYNGEE. Trimming at V came to 4 bases and at J to 5 bases, leaving 10 bases not matched to a gene. The CDR3 loop is CASSLRAGGHGDTQYF. CDR3 coding DNA: TGTGCCAGCAGCCTTCGAGCGGGGGGGCACGGAGATACGCAGTATTTT.

The chain joins TRBV7-9 to TRBJ2-5; D unclear. Germline V gives CDR1 SEHNR, CDR2 FQNEAQ (reference sequence). This CDR3 comprises 14 residues. Trimming took off 5 bases at V and 4 bases at J, with 14 bases between the two ends. The CDR3 protein is CASSPELARETQYF. The CDR3 DNA reads as TGTGCCAGCAGCCCGGAACTCGCCCGAGAGACCCAGTACTTC.

A few counts support this clonotype. The chain couples TRBV7-2 to TRBJ2-5; 8 bases agree with TRBD1. The CDR3 loop spans 15 amino acids. Germline CDR1 is SGHTA and CDR2 is FQGNSA. The ends lost 5 bases at V and 6 bases at J; junction bases unmatched: 11. CDR3 amino acids: CASSLRTGFGQTQYF. CDR3 bases: TGTGCCAGCAGCCTTAGGACAGGGTTTGGGCAGACCCAGTACTTC.

Only a few counts were recorded for this clonotype. V usage is TRBV6-5 and J usage is TRBJ2-3; 9 nucleotides agree with TRBD2. Per the germline V gene, CDR1 is MNHEY and CDR2 is SVGAGI. The CDR3 spans 16 residues. The V segment lost 4 bases and the J segment 3 bases; nucleotides outside the gene matches: 8. CDR3 nucleotides: TGTGCCAGCAGTTGGCGCGGGGGGGCCTCTACAGATACGCAGTATTTT. The encoded protein is CASSWRGGASTDTQYF.

There are a few counts of this clonotype. The chain joins TRBV29-1 to TRBJ1-1, with 7 bases that match TRBD1. J gave up 5 bases and V 5 bases, and 2 bases lay outside the gene matches. CDR3 length equals 11 residues. Germline V CDR1 and CDR2: SQVTM, ANQGSEA. CDR3 residues: CSVLTGTEAFF. Here the CDR3 DNA reads TGCAGCGTTCTGACAGGGACTGAAGCTTTCTTT.

The chain links TRBV25-1 to TRBJ1-2; the match to TRBD1 covers 9 bases. With 8 bases clipped from V and 7 bases from J, the junction kept 8 bases outside the gene matches. Germline values: CDR1 MGHDK, CDR2 SYGVNS. The CDR3 runs 13 residues. The CDR3 region is CASGDWDRAGYTF. Here the CDR3 DNA reads TGTGCCAGCGGAGACTGGGACAGGGCTGGCTACACCTTC.

V is TRBV6-6 and J is TRBJ1-1; no clear D gene. V was cut by 0 bases and J by 10 bases, with 12 bases left in between. The CDR3 has 13 residues. Germline assignment: CDR1 MNHNY and CDR2 SVGAGI (reference sequence). CDR3 nucleotide sequence: TGTGCCAGCAGTTACTCTATGACCCACGGAGCTTTCTTT. Translated: CASSYSMTHGAFF.

This clonotype was seen a handful of times. This rearrangement joins TRBV5-5 to TRBJ1-1; TRBD1 might be the D (5 bases). Trimming took off 4 bases at V and 2 bases at J, with 15 bases between the two ends. The germline V gene encodes CDR1 SGHKS and CDR2 YYEKEE (reference sequence). The CDR3 is made up of 15 amino acids. Here the CDR3 DNA reads TGTGCCAGCAGCCCATCGGGGGTACACAACACTGAAGCTTTCTTT. It yields the protein CASSPSGVHNTEAFF.

This clonotype was observed a few times. This rearrangement joins TRBV29-1 to TRBJ1-1; no clear D. The CDR3 is made up of 11 amino acids. Germline-derived CDR1 and CDR2 are SQVTM and ANQGSEA. V dropped 2 bases and J dropped 1 base, with 2 bases sitting between them. The CDR3 nucleotides read TGCAGCGTTGAAAGGAACACTGAAGCTTTCTTT. Translation gives CSVERNTEAFF. Combining the CDR3 with reference TRBV29-1 and TRBJ1-1 gives the whole variable domain SAVISQKPSRDICQRGTSLTIQCQVDSQVTMMFWYRQQPGQSLTLIATANQGSEATYESGFVIDKFPISRPNLTFSTLTVSNMSPEDSSIYLCSVERNTEAFFGQGTRLTVV.